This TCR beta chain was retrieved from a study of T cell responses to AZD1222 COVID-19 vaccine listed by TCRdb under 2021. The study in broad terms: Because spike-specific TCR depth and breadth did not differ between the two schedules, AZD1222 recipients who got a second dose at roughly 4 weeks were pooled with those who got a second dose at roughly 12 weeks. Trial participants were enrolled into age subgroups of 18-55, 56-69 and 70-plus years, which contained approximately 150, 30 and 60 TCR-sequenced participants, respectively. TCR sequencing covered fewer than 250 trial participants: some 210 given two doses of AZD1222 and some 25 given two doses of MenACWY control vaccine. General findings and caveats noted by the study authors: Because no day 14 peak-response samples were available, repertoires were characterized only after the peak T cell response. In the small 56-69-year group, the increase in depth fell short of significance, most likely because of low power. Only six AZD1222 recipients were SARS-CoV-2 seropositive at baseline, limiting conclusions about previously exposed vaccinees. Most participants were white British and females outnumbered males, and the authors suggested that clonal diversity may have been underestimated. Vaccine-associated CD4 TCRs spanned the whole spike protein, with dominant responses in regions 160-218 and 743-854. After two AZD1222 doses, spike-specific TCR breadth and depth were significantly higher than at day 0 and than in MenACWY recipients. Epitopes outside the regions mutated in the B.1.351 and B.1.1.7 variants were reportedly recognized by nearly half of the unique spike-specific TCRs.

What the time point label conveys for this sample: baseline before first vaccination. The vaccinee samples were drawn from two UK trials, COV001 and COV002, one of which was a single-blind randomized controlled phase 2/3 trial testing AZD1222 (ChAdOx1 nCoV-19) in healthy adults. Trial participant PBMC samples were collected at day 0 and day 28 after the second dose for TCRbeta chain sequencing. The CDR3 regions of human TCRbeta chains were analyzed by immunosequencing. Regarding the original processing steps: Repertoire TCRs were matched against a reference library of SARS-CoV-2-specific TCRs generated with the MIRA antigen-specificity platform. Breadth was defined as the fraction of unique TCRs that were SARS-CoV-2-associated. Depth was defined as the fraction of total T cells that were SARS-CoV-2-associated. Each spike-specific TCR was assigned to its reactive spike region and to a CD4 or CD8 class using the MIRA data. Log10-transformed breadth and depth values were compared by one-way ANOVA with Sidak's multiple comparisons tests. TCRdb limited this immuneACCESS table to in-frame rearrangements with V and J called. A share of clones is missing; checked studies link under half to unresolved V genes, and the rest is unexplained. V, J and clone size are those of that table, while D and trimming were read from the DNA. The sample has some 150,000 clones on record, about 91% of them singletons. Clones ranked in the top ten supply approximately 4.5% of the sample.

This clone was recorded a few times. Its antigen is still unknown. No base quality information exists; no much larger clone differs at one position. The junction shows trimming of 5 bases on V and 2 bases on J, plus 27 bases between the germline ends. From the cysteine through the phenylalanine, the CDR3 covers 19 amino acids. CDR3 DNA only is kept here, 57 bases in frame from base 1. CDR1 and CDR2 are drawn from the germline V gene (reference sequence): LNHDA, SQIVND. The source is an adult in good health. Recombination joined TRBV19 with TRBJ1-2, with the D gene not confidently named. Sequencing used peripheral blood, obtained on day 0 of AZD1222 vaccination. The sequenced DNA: TGTGCCAGTAGTCCCCCGGGGTACCCGAGCGGCCAATCCAACTATGGCTACACCTTC. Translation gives CASSPPGYPSGQSNYGYTF.